This TCR beta chain was profiled in a study of T-cell reconstitution after alpha-beta-depleted transplantation in children. Germline loops: CDR1 DFQATT, CDR2 SNEGSKA (reference sequence). The CDR3 sequence is 12 residues long. Trimming took 6 bases from V and 4 from J, leaving 11 bases between them. For TCRbeta, the library was prepared with unique molecular identifiers. In TCRdb, the PCR reads were re-called with MiXCR into one record per CDR3 protein. This table holds 550,000 to 600,000 distinct CDR3 sequences, 23% found once. This clonotype has only a few counts. This sequence was found in a boy under two years old who had a stem cell transplant for acute myeloid leukemia, so the T cells may come from the graft donor. The specimen was PBMCs, mostly from graft donor cells, collected 360 days after TCRalphabeta/CD19-depleted stem cell transplant. The chain couples TRBV20-1 to TRBJ2-3; the D gene is possibly TRBD2 (5 bases). The CDR3 is CSASQRADTQYF. CDR3 DNA: TGCAGTGCATCACAGAGGGCAGATACGCAGTATTTT.